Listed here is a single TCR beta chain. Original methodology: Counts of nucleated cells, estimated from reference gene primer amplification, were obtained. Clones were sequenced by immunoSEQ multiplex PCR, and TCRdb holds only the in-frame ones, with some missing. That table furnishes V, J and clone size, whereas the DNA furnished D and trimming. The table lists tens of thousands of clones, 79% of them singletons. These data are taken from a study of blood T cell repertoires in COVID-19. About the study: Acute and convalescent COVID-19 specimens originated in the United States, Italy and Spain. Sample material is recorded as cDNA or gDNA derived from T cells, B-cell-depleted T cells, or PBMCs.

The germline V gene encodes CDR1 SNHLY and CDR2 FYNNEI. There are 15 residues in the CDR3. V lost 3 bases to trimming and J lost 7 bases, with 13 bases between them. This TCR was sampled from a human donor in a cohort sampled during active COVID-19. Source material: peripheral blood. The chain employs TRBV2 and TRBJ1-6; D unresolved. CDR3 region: CASSEYSLGNSPLHF. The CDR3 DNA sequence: TGTGCCAGCAGTGAGTACAGCCTTGGGAATTCACCCCTCCACTTT. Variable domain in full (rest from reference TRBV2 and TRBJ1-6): EPEVTQTPSHQVTQMGQEVILRCVPISNHLYFYWYRQILGQKVEFLVSFYNNEISEKSEIFDDQFSVERPDGSNFTLKIRSTKLEDSAMYFCASSEYSLGNSPLHFGNGTRLTVT.